Following are 26 T cell receptor beta chains from one sample sequenced in a study of CXCR3-negative and CXCR3-positive naive CD8 T cells (dated by TCRdb to 2018 to 2020). General findings and caveats noted by the study authors: Compared with CXCR3-negative naive cells, CXCR3-positive naive cells had TRB CDR3s with higher hydrophobicity (lower Kidera factor 4), lower energy, and higher strength and volume indices.

Instrument on record: NextSeq 550. The Human TCR Profiling Kit (MiLaboratory) was used to make UMI-labeled 5' RACE TRB cDNA libraries. With the reads reprocessed by TCRdb, a single entry stands for each CDR3 protein sequence and no DNA is reported. This sample's clone table shows approximately 120,000 distinct CDR3 sequences. The biggest ten clones account for 0.36% of the sample. Their cognate antigens are unknown. The sample comprised naive CXCR3+ CD8+ T cells from blood. The meaning of the sample's cell subset or site label: CD45RO-CCR7+CD27+CD95- naive CD8+ T cells expressing CXCR3 (TNR3+). The source is a human donor in good health. Some clones in this sample may be carry-over from other donors' samples.

The genes are TRBV6-1 and TRBJ2-7; TCRdb selects TRBD2, and the lack of DNA leaves this call unchecked. Germline loops: CDR1 MNHNS, CDR2 SASEGT. This CDR3 is built from 17 residues. CDR3 residues: CASSEALRSGVSYEQYF.

The chain combines TRBV28 with TRBJ2-5; TCRdb's assignment of TRBD1 cannot be checked, as there is no DNA. The CDR3 is 15 amino acids. Germline V gene sequence: CDR1 MDHEN, CDR2 SYDVKM. The CDR3 region is CASSVTGVYQETQYF. The full variable domain, with the rest looked up from reference TRBV28 and TRBJ2-5, is DVKVTQSSRYLVKRTGEKVFLECVQDMDHENMFWYRQDPGLGLRLIYFSYDVKMKEKGDIPEGYSVSREKKERFSLILESASTNQTSMYLCASSVTGVYQETQYFGPGTRLLVL.

This chain uses TRBV9 with TRBJ2-5; TCRdb indicates TRBD2, and absent DNA this call remains unverified. This CDR3 region has 14 residues. The germline gives CDR1 SGDLS, CDR2 YYNGEE. The CDR3 sequence is CASSVEGSVETQYF.

The genes are TRBV25-1 and TRBJ2-3. The CDR3 has 12 residues. Germline CDR1 and CDR2: MGHDK and SYGVNS. The CDR3 region is CASSESADTQYF.

The gene calls are TRBV5-1 and TRBJ2-7. This CDR3 spans 13 amino acids. The germline CDR1 and CDR2 sequences are SGHRS and YFSETQ. The CDR3 sequence: CASSWDRTYEQYF.

The chain links TRBV12-3 or TRBV12-4 to TRBJ2-1; TCRdb's D gene call, TRBD1, goes unchecked for lack of DNA. The CDR3 is 12 amino acids. This CDR3 reads CASTTRGAEQFF.

The V gene is TRBV20-1, the J gene TRBJ2-3. The CDR3 has 15 residues. From germline, CDR1 is DFQATT and CDR2 SNEGSKA (reference sequence). CDR3 loop: CSARDHTSSTDTQYF.

CDR3: CASSEFGGSNTEAFF. The rearrangement links TRBV25-1 to TRBJ1-1. Per the germline V gene, CDR1 is MGHDK and CDR2 is SYGVNS. The length of the CDR3 is 15 residues. The full variable domain, its missing parts supplied by reference TRBV25-1 and TRBJ1-1, is EADIYQTPRYLVIGTGKKITLECSQTMGHDKMYWYQQDPGMELHLIHYSYGVNSTEKGDLSSESTVSRIRTEHFPLTLESARPSHTSQYLCASSEFGGSNTEAFFGQGTRLTVV.

CDR3: CASSLTGVGGEQYF. This chain joins TRBV12-3 or TRBV12-4 and TRBJ2-7; TCRdb's D call, TRBD2, is unchecked because there is no DNA. This CDR3 region has 14 residues.

V is TRBV5-1 and J is TRBJ1-1; TCRdb's D call of TRBD1 is untestable without DNA. This CDR3 is 14 amino acids long. Germline V CDR1 and CDR2: SGHRS, YFSETQ. The CDR3 loop is CASSLNDRYTEAFF.

The V and J genes are TRBV5-1 and TRBJ2-1; as DNA is missing, the TRBD1 call by TCRdb cannot be tested. Germline-derived CDR1 and CDR2 are SGHRS and YFSETQ. The CDR3 is 16 residues long. The CDR3 sequence: CASSGGPGQGVHEQFF.

The rearrangement links TRBV2 to TRBJ2-5; the D call from TCRdb, TRBD1, cannot be confirmed without DNA. CDR3 length: 15 amino acids. CDR1 is SNHLY, CDR2 FYNNEI, per germline. This CDR3 reads CASSPGPGQGETQYF.

The chain recombines TRBV7-9 with TRBJ2-1. The CDR3 totals 14 residues. In germline, CDR1 is SEHNR, CDR2 FQNEAQ (reference sequence). The CDR3 here is CASSLANFNNEQFF.

The rearrangement links TRBV28 to TRBJ2-2; TCRdb designates TRBD1, a call that cannot be tested without DNA. CDR3 length equals 12 residues. Germline values: CDR1 MDHEN, CDR2 SYDVKM. CDR3 region: CAGSGGAGELFF.

J is TRBJ2-2 and V is TRBV5-1; TCRdb's D call of TRBD1 is untestable without DNA. CDR1 and CDR2 (germline): SGHRS, YFSETQ. This CDR3 comprises 13 residues. The CDR3: CAVGTENTGELFF. The whole variable domain, remainder taken from reference TRBV5-1 and TRBJ2-2, is KAGVTQTPRYLIKTRGQQVTLSCSPISGHRSVSWYQQTPGQGLQFLFEYFSETQRNKGNFPGRFSGRQFSNSRSEMNVSTLELGDSALYLCAVGTENTGELFFGEGSRLTVL.

V is TRBV6-5 and J is TRBJ2-7; TCRdb names TRBD1, which stays unverified in the absence of DNA. Germline loops: CDR1 MNHEY, CDR2 SVGAGI. This CDR3 region has 13 residues. The CDR3 protein is CASSVDRNYEQYF.

This chain uses TRBV7-2 with TRBJ2-3. This CDR3 region has 14 residues. Germline V gives CDR1 SGHTA, CDR2 FQGNSA. CDR3 amino acids: CASSYDHSTDTQYF. Complete variable domain (other parts from reference TRBV7-2 and TRBJ2-3): GAGVSQSPSNKVTEKGKDVELRCDPISGHTALYWYRQSLGQGLEFLIYFQGNSAPDKSGLPSDRFSAERTGGSVSTLTIQRTQQEDSAVYLCASSYDHSTDTQYFGPGTRLTVL.

V gene TRBV12-3 or TRBV12-4 combines with J gene TRBJ2-7; TCRdb names TRBD1, which stays unverified in the absence of DNA. The CDR3 has 17 amino acids. The CDR3 region is CASSYGLGLRPIYEQYF.

The chain carries TRBV6-2 or TRBV6-3 and TRBJ2-3; TCRdb names TRBD1, which stays unverified in the absence of DNA. Looked up from germline, CDR1 is MNHEY and CDR2 is SVGEGT. This CDR3 is 16 amino acids long. CDR3: CASRDPYRAEADTQYF.

The J gene is TRBJ2-5, the V gene TRBV7-2; TCRdb's D call of TRBD2 is untestable without DNA. From germline, CDR1 is SGHTA and CDR2 FQGNSA. CDR3 length: 15 residues. CDR3 in amino acids: CASSLVLAGEETQYF.

Frequency places this clonotype as medium-sized. The rearrangement joins TRBV7-3 to TRBJ1-6; the TRBD1 assignment by TCRdb is unverifiable without DNA. The CDR3 is 15 residues long. Germline V gives CDR1 SGHTA, CDR2 FQGTGA. The CDR3 sequence: CASSSTGGAGSPLHF.

V usage is TRBV7-6 and J usage is TRBJ2-5; lacking DNA, the TRBD2 call made by TCRdb goes unchecked. This CDR3 comprises 15 residues. CDR1 SGHVS and CDR2 FNYEAQ come from the germline V gene. The CDR3: CASSDSAGGLETQYF.

The chain joins TRBV6-6 to TRBJ2-3; TCRdb selects TRBD1, and the lack of DNA leaves this call unchecked. CDR1 and CDR2 (germline): MNHNY, SVGAGI (reference sequence). The CDR3 runs to 16 residues. CDR3 region: CASSYSFGRSTDTQYF.

This chain joins TRBV9 and TRBJ2-1; the TCRdb call, TRBD1, lacks DNA for checking. CDR1 and CDR2 from the germline V gene are SGDLS and YYNGEE. The CDR3 length is 14 residues. CDR3 amino acids: CASSVGGGDHEQFF. Filled out from reference TRBV9 and TRBJ2-1, the complete variable domain reads DSGVTQTPKHLITATGQRVTLRCSPRSGDLSVYWYQQSLDQGLQFLIQYYNGEERAKGNILERFSAQQFPDLHSELNLSSLELGDSALYFCASSVGGGDHEQFFGPGTRLTVL.

J is TRBJ1-1 and V is TRBV4-2; TCRdb names TRBD1, which stays unverified in the absence of DNA. From germline, CDR1 is LGHNA and CDR2 YNFKEQ. CDR3 length equals 15 residues. CDR3 loop: CASSQENRVNTEAFF.

The chain combines TRBV6-6 with TRBJ2-1; the D gene TCRdb calls, TRBD2, cannot be checked with no DNA. The CDR3 loop spans 20 amino acids. Looked up from germline, CDR1 is MNHNY and CDR2 is SVGAGI (reference sequence). The CDR3 protein is CASSYSVRTSGFALNNEQFF.